Sequencing of this T cell receptor (beta chain) was carried out in a study of monozygotic twins with inflammatory bowel disease. Researchers used template switching to add UMIs featuring a 6-nucleotide sample barcode. From the 5' RACE reads, TCRdb lists one entry per CDR3 protein and no DNA. The sample has 300,000 to 400,000 distinct CDR3 sequences. Looked up from germline, CDR1 is WNHNN and CDR2 is SYGVQD (reference sequence). This CDR3 spans 16 amino acids. Comments on this clonotype: Its antigen is undetermined.

Study findings and constraints: Cells of different T cell subtypes could not be told apart.

This sequence was found in a human donor with ulcerative colitis or Crohn's disease, or a healthy co-twin of an affected twin (not recorded which). The sample consisted of blood. This chain uses TRBV10-1 with TRBJ2-2; TCRdb calls TRBD2, which cannot be checked without DNA. The CDR3 here is CASSERQGRGTGELFF.